This TCR beta chain was recorded in a study of cytomegalovirus exposure and HLA in healthy donors. The PCR contained 60 Vbeta and 13 Jbeta primers. TCRdb's copy holds only in-frame clones and misses some; the assay was immunoSEQ multiplex PCR. The sample has 150,000 to 170,000 clones, around 68% seen once. The TCR was taken from a man younger than 40 in good health and CMV-seronegative. Source material: PBMCs.

DNA of the CDR3: TGTGCCTGGAGTGTACGGGGGGGGTGGGAGACCCAGTACTTC. The encoded protein is CAWSVRGGWETQYF. This rearrangement joins TRBV30 to TRBJ2-5; 8 bases are a match to TRBD2. Per the germline V gene, CDR1 is GTSNPN and CDR2 is SVGIG (reference sequence). This CDR3 is 14 amino acids long. The V segment lost 0 bases and the J segment 5 bases; nucleotides outside the gene matches: 5.